One and the same sample provided the 26 T cell receptor beta chains below, sequenced in a study of blood T cell repertoires in COVID-19. The data were produced by immunoSEQ multiplex PCR, yet TCRdb's version contains in-frame clones alone and is incomplete. This table holds about 260,000 clones, around 87% found once. The sample taken for sequencing was peripheral blood. The source of these receptors is a woman in her forties or fifties with acute or convalescent COVID-19.

To note about this clone: The sample carries other DNA sequences with the same CDR3. The rearrangement uses TRBV18 and TRBJ2-6; 9 bases line up with TRBD2. From germline, CDR1 is KGHSH and CDR2 LQKENI. V trimming: 0 bases; J trimming: 1 base; junction bases outside the gene matches: 1. This CDR3 comprises 17 residues. The CDR3 DNA reads as TGTGCCAGCTCACCACCTAGCGGGAGTTCTGGGGCCAACGTCCTGACTTTC. It translates to CASSPPSGSSGANVLTF.

V is TRBV9 and J is TRBJ2-5; TRBD2 agrees at 7 bases. Trimming took 4 bases from V and 5 from J; bases not matched to a gene: 8. Germline assignment: CDR1 SGDLS and CDR2 YYNGEE. This CDR3 comprises 14 residues. The CDR3 DNA follows: TGTGCCAGCAGCCCCCCTCCCGGGGGGGAGACCCAGTACTTC. It encodes CASSPPPGGETQYF.

The rearrangement links TRBV27 to TRBJ2-4; D is possibly TRBD1 (6 bases). Trimming left V 7 bases short and J 1 base short, with 20 bases between. This CDR3 region has 17 residues. CDR1 MNHEY and CDR2 SMNVEV come from the germline V gene (reference sequence). The CDR3 sequence is CASTPKGDPEAKNIQYF. The CDR3 DNA follows: TGTGCCAGCACTCCCAAGGGGGACCCCGAGGCCAAAAACATTCAGTACTTC.

This clone was seen a single time. The chain links TRBV9 to TRBJ2-7, with TRBD1 matching over 10 bases. Unmatched junction bases numbered 6, after V lost 0 bases and J lost 6 bases. The CDR3 consists of 15 residues. CDR1 and CDR2 from the germline V gene are SGDLS and YYNGEE. The CDR3 region is CASSVVGTGAGEQYF. CDR3 nucleotide sequence: TGTGCCAGCAGCGTAGTGGGGACAGGGGCCGGCGAGCAGTACTTC.

This clone was counted a single time. This chain connects TRBV24-1 to TRBJ2-1; TRBD1 is a possible D gene (6 bases). Trimming pared 7 bases from V and 8 bases from J, leaving 14 bases between. The CDR3 loop spans 13 amino acids. Germline CDR1 is KGHDR and CDR2 is SFDVKD. The CDR3 region is CATSPLTGYEQFF. The CDR3 bases are TGTGCCACCAGCCCCTTAACAGGGTATGAGCAGTTCTTC.

The V gene is TRBV3-1 (or the pseudogene TRBV3-2), the J gene TRBJ2-3, with 13 bases matching TRBD2. The germline V gene has CDR1 LGHDT and CDR2 YNNKEL (reference sequence). Unmatched junction bases numbered 15, after V lost 0 bases and J lost 0 bases. CDR3 size: 22 residues. The CDR3 loop reads CASSQDQGWLLAGGCSTDTQYF. The DNA for the CDR3 is TGTGCCAGCAGCCAAGATCAGGGTTGGTTACTAGCGGGAGGGTGTAGCACAGATACGCAGTATTTT.

The genes are TRBV7-6 and TRBJ2-2; 8 bases are a match to TRBD1. V dropped 5 bases and J dropped 3; count of bases not matched to a gene: 8. The CDR3 extends over 16 amino acids. Germline CDR1 and CDR2: SGHVS and FNYEAQ. The CDR3 DNA reads as TGTGCCAGCAGCGTCGGACAGGGAAAGGACACCGGGGAGCTGTTTTTT. It specifies CASSVGQGKDTGELFF.

V usage is TRBV10-3 and J usage is TRBJ1-2; D may be TRBD1 (6 bases). CDR1 and CDR2 (germline): ENHRY, SYGVKD. Trimming left V 5 bases short and J 6 bases short, with 16 bases between. CDR3 length: 14 residues. The CDR3 loop is CAISLGREGDGYTF. The CDR3, as DNA: TGTGCCATCAGTCTAGGCAGGGAGGGGGATGGCTACACCTTC.

The chain employs TRBV24-1 and TRBJ2-5, with TRBD2 matching 7 bases. The CDR3 is 15 residues long. With V trimmed by 2 bases and J by 4 bases, 6 bases remained unmatched. Germline values: CDR1 KGHDR, CDR2 SFDVKD. CDR3 in DNA: TGTGCCACCAGTGATTCCCCGGGGAGGGCAGAGACCCAGTACTTC. Translation gives CATSDSPGRAETQYF.

This clone was detected a few times. The chain uses TRBV9 and TRBJ1-2; D gene unclear. The length of the CDR3 is 11 residues. Germline CDR1 is SGDLS and CDR2 is YYNGEE. The ends were cut back, 2 bases at V and 12 bases at J, with 11 bases in the middle. CDR3 sequence reads: CASSVGEVHTF. The CDR3 DNA follows: TGTGCCAGCAGCGTCGGGGAGGTGCACACCTTC.

The CDR3 nucleotides read TGTGCCAGCAGTGAGGGGGCTTTTATGTCCAATGAGCAGTTCTTC. It translates to CASSEGAFMSNEQFF. The chain links TRBV25-1 to TRBJ2-1, with D maybe TRBD1 (6 bases). The CDR3 covers 15 residues. The germline V gene encodes CDR1 MGHDK and CDR2 SYGVNS. The V end was cut by 3 bases, the J end by 6 bases, with 15 bases between. Full variable domain (rest looked up from reference TRBV25-1 and TRBJ2-1): EADIYQTPRYLVIGTGKKITLECSQTMGHDKMYWYQQDPGMELHLIHYSYGVNSTEKGDLSSESTVSRIRTEHFPLTLESARPSHTSQYLCASSEGAFMSNEQFFGPGTRLTVL.

CDR3 DNA: TGTGCCAGCAGTGAAAGGGGCTATAAGGGGATGAACACTGAAGCTTTCTTT. Encoded protein: CASSERGYKGMNTEAFF. This chain joins TRBV6-1 and TRBJ1-1; perhaps TRBD1 as D (5 bases). Looked up from germline, CDR1 is MNHNS and CDR2 is SASEGT. Trimming took off 2 bases at V and 0 bases at J, with 16 bases between the two ends. The CDR3 sequence is 17 residues long.

The chain links TRBV10-2 to TRBJ2-7, with TRBD1 matching over 8 bases. This CDR3 region has 14 residues. With 11 bases clipped from V and 2 bases from J, the junction kept 11 bases outside the gene matches. CDR1 WSHSY and CDR2 SAAADI come from the germline V gene. The chain's CDR3 is CAAARGQGPYEQYF. In DNA form, the CDR3 reads TGCGCCGCAGCCAGGGGGCAGGGGCCCTACGAGCAGTACTTC.

CDR3 sequence (DNA): TGTGCCAGCAGTGACGGAGGGTACGGGGCCAACGTCCTGACTTTC. This codes for CASSDGGYGANVLTF. The V gene is TRBV2, the J gene TRBJ2-6, with D perhaps matching TRBD2 (6 bases). Germline V lookup: CDR1 SNHLY, CDR2 FYNNEI. CDR3 length: 15 amino acids. V shed 3 bases and J shed 4 bases, with 10 bases lying between them. Complete variable domain (other parts from reference TRBV2 and TRBJ2-6): EPEVTQTPSHQVTQMGQEVILRCVPISNHLYFYWYRQILGQKVEFLVSFYNNEISEKSEIFDDQFSVERPDGSNFTLKIRSTKLEDSAMYFCASSDGGYGANVLTFGAGSRLTVL.

The J gene is TRBJ2-5, the V gene TRBV13, with 10 bases identical to TRBD2. The germline gives CDR1 PRHDT, CDR2 FYEKMQ (reference sequence). The CDR3 runs to 16 residues. The trim removed 6 bases at V and 5 bases at J, leaving 12 bases unmatched. This CDR3 is CASSPGLAAALETQYF. The CDR3 DNA sequence: TGTGCCAGCAGTCCCGGACTAGCGGCCGCCTTGGAGACCCAGTACTTC.

This clone was seen just once. The chain carries TRBV27 and TRBJ2-1; 8 bases match TRBD2. After removal of 3 bases from V and 7 bases from J, the junction contained 11 bases not matched to a gene. The CDR3 runs 16 residues. Looked up from germline, CDR1 is MNHEY and CDR2 is SMNVEV (reference sequence). Here the CDR3 reads CASSFLGTSGRNEQFF. CDR3 nucleotide sequence: TGTGCCAGCAGTTTCCTAGGAACTAGCGGTAGAAATGAGCAGTTCTTC.

The V and J genes are TRBV6-6 and TRBJ1-1; D ambiguous. The length of the CDR3 is 13 residues. V was trimmed by 2 bases and J by 12 bases, leaving 16 bases between them. Germline values: CDR1 MNHNY, CDR2 SVGAGI (reference sequence). The CDR3, as DNA: TGTGCCAGCAGTTACCAACAACCCAGAGGCTCTTTCTTT. Its protein product is CASSYQQPRGSFF.

The chain carries TRBV5-1 and TRBJ2-1; TRBD2 aligns across 7 bases. The junction had 6 bases not matched to a gene; V was cut back by 3 bases and J by 0 bases. The CDR3 extends over 16 amino acids. Germline lookup yields CDR1 SGHRS and CDR2 YFSETQ. The CDR3 coding sequence is TGCGCCAGCAGCTGGGCCCCTAGCGGCTCCTACAATGAGCAGTTCTTC. Translating gives CASSWAPSGSYNEQFF. The whole variable domain, remainder taken from reference TRBV5-1 and TRBJ2-1, is KAGVTQTPRYLIKTRGQQVTLSCSPISGHRSVSWYQQTPGQGLQFLFEYFSETQRNKGNFPGRFSGRQFSNSRSEMNVSTLELGDSALYLCASSWAPSGSYNEQFFGPGTRLTVL.

V usage is TRBV9 and J usage is TRBJ2-5; no reliable D call. CDR3 size: 15 residues. V lost 1 base to trimming and J lost 5 bases, with 15 bases between them. Germline V gene sequence: CDR1 SGDLS, CDR2 YYNGEE. Here the CDR3 DNA reads TGTGCCAGCAGCGTACTCTCCGGCCCGAGGGAGACCCAGTACTTC. Translated: CASSVLSGPRETQYF.

The gene calls are TRBV6-5 and TRBJ2-7; maybe TRBD2 (6 bases). This CDR3 spans 15 amino acids. Germline values: CDR1 MNHEY, CDR2 SVGAGI. The V end was cut by 7 bases, the J end by 0 bases, with 16 bases between. The CDR3 sequence is CASTGGRGYSYEQYF. The CDR3 DNA is TGTGCCAGCACCGGAGGGCGGGGTTACTCCTACGAGCAGTACTTC.

The chain employs TRBV10-3 and TRBJ2-1; TRBD2 matches 10 bases. V was clipped by 10 bases and J by 0 bases; unmatched bases: 15. This CDR3 spans 18 amino acids. Germline CDR1 is ENHRY and CDR2 is SYGVKD. The CDR3 DNA is TGTGCCACACTTAACTTAGCGGGAGGCAAAAGCTCCTACAATGAGCAGTTCTTC. Translation: CATLNLAGGKSSYNEQFF.

The chain has TRBV10-2 and TRBJ1-5; 7 nucleotides line up with TRBD1. V lost 1 base and J lost 4; bases outside the gene matches: 4. The CDR3 is made up of 15 amino acids. Germline lookup yields CDR1 WSHSY and CDR2 SAAADI. CDR3 loop: CASSELSGGNQPQHF. In DNA form, the CDR3 reads TGCGCCAGCAGTGAGTTATCAGGGGGAAATCAGCCCCAGCATTTT.

The CDR3 loop is CASRGGLAGVIEQFF. In nucleotides, the CDR3 is TGTGCCAGCAGGGGGGGACTAGCGGGAGTAATTGAGCAGTTCTTC. V gene TRBV27 combines with J gene TRBJ2-1, with 14 bases fitting TRBD2. The CDR3 sequence is 15 residues long. Germline CDR1 and CDR2: MNHEY and SMNVEV (reference sequence). The J segment lost 9 bases and the V segment lost 6 bases, leaving 7 bases of the junction unmatched.

The chain combines TRBV24-1 with TRBJ2-1; 15 nucleotides match TRBD2. The CDR3 runs 16 residues. V dropped 7 bases and J dropped 7; count of bases not matched to a gene: 7. Per the germline V gene, CDR1 is KGHDR and CDR2 is SFDVKD. The CDR3 is CATRVGLAGGENEQFF. CDR3 coding DNA: TGTGCCACCAGGGTTGGACTAGCGGGAGGGGAGAATGAGCAGTTCTTC.

This chain connects TRBV19 to TRBJ1-5, with D unresolved. The CDR3 consists of 15 residues. Germline CDR1 reads LNHDA; CDR2 reads SQIVND (reference sequence). Trimming shortened V by 5 bases and J by 4 bases, and 15 bases separated the two germline ends. The CDR3 nucleotides are TGTGCCAGTAGTGACATGGGAGGCCTAAATCAGCCCCAGCATTTT. It codes for CASSDMGGLNQPQHF.

The CDR3, as DNA: TGTGCCACCAGTGAGGGGGGTCGGTCCTACGAGCAGTACTTC. Translation: CATSEGGRSYEQYF. The chain has TRBV24-1 and TRBJ2-7; TRBD2 might be the D (6 bases). Germline CDR1 and CDR2: KGHDR and SFDVKD. CDR3 length: 14 amino acids. The V and J ends lost 4 bases and 1 base respectively, with 10 bases between them.